This T cell receptor beta chain emerged from a study of blood T cell repertoires in COVID-19. For the study at large: From T cells, B-cell-depleted T cells, or PBMCs came the material, which was cDNA or gDNA.

Germline CDR1 MNHEY, CDR2 SMNVEV (reference sequence). The CDR3 has 14 residues. Deletions cut 4 bases from V and 3 bases from J, with 12 bases between. Clones were read by immunoSEQ multiplex PCR, and TCRdb kept only the in-frame ones, dropping some. The sample carries about 370,000 clones, around 87% recorded once. The source of this sequence is a man between 18 and 35 years old who had recovered from COVID-19. Sample: PBMCs or T cells enriched from blood (not recorded which). The gene calls are TRBV27 and TRBJ1-1; D is unresolved. The CDR3 reads CASSYLGGYTEAFF. DNA for the CDR3: TGTGCCAGCAGTTATCTCGGAGGATACACTGAAGCTTTCTTT.